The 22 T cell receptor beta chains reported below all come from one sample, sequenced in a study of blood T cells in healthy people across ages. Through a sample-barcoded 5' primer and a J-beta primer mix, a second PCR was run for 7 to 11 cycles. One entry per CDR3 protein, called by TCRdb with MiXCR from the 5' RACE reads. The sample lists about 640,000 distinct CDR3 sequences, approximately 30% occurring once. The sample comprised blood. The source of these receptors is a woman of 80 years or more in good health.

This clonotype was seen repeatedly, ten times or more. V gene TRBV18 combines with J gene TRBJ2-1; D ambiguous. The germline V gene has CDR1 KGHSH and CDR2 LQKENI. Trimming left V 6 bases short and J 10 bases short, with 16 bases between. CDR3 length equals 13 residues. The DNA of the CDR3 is TGTGCCAGCTCTCCGACGCGAGCCGGAGAGCAGTTCTTC. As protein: CASSPTRAGEQFF.

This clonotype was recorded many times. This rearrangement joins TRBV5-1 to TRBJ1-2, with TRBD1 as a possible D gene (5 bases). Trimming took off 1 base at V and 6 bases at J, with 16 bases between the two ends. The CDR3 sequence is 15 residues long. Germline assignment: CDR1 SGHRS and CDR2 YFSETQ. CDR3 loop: CASSLWDPDANGYTF. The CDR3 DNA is TGCGCCAGCAGCTTGTGGGACCCTGACGCTAATGGCTACACCTTC.

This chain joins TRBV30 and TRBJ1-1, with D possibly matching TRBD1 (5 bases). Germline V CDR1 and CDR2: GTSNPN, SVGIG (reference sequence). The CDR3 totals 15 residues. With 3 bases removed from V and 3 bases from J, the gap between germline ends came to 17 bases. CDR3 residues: CAWSLGAARDTEAFF. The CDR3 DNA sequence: TGTGCCTGGAGCCTAGGGGCGGCAAGGGACACTGAAGCTTTCTTT. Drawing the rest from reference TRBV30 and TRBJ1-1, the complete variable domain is SQTIHQWPATLVQPVGSPLSLECTVEGTSNPNLYWYRQAAGRGLQLLFYSVGIGQISSEVPQNLSASRPQDRQFILSSKKLLLSDSGFYLCAWSLGAARDTEAFFGQGTRLTVV.

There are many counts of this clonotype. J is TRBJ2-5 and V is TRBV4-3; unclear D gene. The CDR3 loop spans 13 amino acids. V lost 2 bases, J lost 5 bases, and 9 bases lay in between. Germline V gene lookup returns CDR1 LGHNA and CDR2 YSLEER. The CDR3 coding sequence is TGCGCCAGCAGCCAACAGACCCGGGAGACCCAGTACTTC. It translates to CASSQQTRETQYF.

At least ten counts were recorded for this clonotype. CDR3 region: CAIRVTQGAYNEQFF. CDR3 DNA: TGTGCCATCAGAGTAACACAGGGGGCCTACAATGAGCAGTTCTTC. The chain recombines TRBV10-3 with TRBJ2-1; 8 nucleotides line up with TRBD1. Germline V CDR1 and CDR2: ENHRY, SYGVKD. The ends lost 6 bases at V and 2 bases at J; junction bases unmatched: 6. The CDR3 loop spans 15 amino acids.

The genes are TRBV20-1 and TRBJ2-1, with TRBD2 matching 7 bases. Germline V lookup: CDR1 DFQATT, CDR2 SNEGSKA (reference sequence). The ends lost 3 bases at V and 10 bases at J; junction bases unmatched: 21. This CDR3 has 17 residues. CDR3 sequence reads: CSARKFQRGAPAEEQFF. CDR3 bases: TGCAGTGCTAGGAAGTTTCAGCGGGGTGCGCCCGCGGAGGAGCAGTTCTTC.

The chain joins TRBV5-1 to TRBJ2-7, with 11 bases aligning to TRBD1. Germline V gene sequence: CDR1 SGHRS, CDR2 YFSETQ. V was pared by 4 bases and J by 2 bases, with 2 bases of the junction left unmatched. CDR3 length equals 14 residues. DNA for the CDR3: TGCGCCAGCAGCGGACAGGGGGCGACCTACGAGCAGTACTTC. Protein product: CASSGQGATYEQYF.

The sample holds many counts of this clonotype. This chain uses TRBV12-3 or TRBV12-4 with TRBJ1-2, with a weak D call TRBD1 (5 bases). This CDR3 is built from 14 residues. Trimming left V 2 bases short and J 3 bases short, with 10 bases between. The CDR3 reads CASSLTGRDYGYTF. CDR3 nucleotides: TGTGCCAGCAGTTTAACAGGCCGGGACTATGGCTACACCTTC.

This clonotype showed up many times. The CDR3 DNA sequence: TGCGCCAGCAGCTTAACAACGGGGGAATGGAATGAGCAGTTCTTC. Amino acids: CASSLTTGEWNEQFF. The rearrangement links TRBV5-1 to TRBJ2-1; tentative D call: TRBD2 (6 bases). The CDR3 is made up of 15 amino acids. V lost 2 bases, J lost 7 bases, and 16 bases lay in between. CDR1 is SGHRS and CDR2 is YFSETQ in the germline V gene.

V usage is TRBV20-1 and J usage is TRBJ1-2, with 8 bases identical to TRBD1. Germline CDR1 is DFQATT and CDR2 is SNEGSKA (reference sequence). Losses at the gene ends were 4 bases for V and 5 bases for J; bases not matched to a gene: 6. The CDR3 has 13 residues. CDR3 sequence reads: CSAIQGEAYGYTF. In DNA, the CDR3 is TGCAGTGCTATACAGGGGGAAGCGTATGGCTACACCTTC.

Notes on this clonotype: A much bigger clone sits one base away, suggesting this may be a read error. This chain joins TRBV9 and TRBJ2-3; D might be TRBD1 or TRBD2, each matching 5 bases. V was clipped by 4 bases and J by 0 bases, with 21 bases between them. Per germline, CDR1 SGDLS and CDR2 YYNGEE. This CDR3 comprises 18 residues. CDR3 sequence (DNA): TGTGCCAGCAGCCCCCGGGCCGGCGATTGGGGGAGCACAGATACGCAGTATTTT. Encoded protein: CASSPRAGDWGSTDTQYF.

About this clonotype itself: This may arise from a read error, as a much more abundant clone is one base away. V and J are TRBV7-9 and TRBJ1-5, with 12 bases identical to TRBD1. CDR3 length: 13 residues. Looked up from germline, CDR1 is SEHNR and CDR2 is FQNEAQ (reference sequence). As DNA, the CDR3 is TGTGCCGGCAGCCCCGGGACAGGGGGCTCGAGGCATTTT. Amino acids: CAGSPGTGGSRHF.

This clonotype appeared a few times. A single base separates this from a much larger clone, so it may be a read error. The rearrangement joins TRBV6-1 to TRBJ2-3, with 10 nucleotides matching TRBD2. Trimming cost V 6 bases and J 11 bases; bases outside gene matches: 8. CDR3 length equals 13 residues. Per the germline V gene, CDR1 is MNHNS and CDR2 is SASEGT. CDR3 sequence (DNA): TGTGCCAGCAGGACTAGCGGGTGTGGCGTGCAGTATTTT. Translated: CASRTSGCGVQYF.

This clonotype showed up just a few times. CDR3 amino acids: CASSGPGQGDQETQYF. The CDR3, as DNA: TGTGCCAGCAGTGGGCCGGGACAGGGCGACCAAGAGACCCAGTACTTC. The V and J genes are TRBV27 and TRBJ2-5, with 9 bases fitting TRBD1. With V trimmed by 5 bases and J by 0 bases, 7 bases remained unmatched. This CDR3 is built from 16 residues. Germline values: CDR1 MNHEY, CDR2 SMNVEV (reference sequence).

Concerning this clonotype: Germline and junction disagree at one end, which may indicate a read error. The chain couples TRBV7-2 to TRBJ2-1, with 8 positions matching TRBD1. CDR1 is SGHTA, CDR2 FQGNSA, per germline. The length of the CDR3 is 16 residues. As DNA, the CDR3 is TGTGCCAGTAGCTCAAAGGGGACAGGAGCCTACAATGAGCAGTTCTTC. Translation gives CASSSKGTGAYNEQFF.

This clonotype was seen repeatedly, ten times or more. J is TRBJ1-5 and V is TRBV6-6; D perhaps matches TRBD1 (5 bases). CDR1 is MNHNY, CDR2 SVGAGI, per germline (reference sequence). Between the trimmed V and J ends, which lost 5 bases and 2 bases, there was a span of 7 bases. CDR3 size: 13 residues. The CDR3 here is CASSPGRNQPQHF. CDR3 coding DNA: TGTGCCAGCAGTCCGGGACGCAATCAGCCCCAGCATTTT.

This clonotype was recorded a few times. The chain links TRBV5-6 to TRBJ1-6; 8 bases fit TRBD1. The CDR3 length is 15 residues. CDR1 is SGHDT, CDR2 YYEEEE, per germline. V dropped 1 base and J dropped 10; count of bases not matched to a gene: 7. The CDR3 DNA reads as TGTGCCAGCAGCTTGTATGGACAGGGAGAGTCACCCCTCCACTTT. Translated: CASSLYGQGESPLHF.

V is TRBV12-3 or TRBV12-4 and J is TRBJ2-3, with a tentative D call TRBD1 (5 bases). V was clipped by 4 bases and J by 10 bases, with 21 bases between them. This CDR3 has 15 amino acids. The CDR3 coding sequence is TGTGCCAGCAGTTCCCTAGGGGCGAGCGCCGATGCGCAGTATTTT. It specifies CASSSLGASADAQYF.

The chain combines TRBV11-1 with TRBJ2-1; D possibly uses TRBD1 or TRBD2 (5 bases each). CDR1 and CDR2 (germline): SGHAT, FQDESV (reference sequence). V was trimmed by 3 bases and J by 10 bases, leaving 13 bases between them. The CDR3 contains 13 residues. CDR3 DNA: TGTGCCAGCAGCTTCGCCGGGGCCTACGAGCAGTTCTTC. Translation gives CASSFAGAYEQFF.

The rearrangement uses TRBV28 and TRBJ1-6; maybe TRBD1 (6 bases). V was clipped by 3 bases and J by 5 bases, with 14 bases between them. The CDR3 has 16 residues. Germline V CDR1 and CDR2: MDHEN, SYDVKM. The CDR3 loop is CASSFRGNRHNSPLHF. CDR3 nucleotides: TGTGCCAGCAGTTTTAGGGGGAATAGGCATAATTCACCCCTCCACTTT.

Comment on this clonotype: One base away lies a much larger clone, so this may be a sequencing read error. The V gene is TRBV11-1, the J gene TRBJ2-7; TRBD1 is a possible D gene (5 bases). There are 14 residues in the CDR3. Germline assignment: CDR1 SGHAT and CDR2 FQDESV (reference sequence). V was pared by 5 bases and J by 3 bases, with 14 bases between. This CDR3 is CASSVTQGSYEQYF. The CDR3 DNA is TGTGCCAGCAGCGTAACTCAGGGAAGCTACGAGCAGTACTTC.

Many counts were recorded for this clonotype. The CDR3 protein is CASSFNRMNTEAFF. The CDR3 DNA sequence: TGTGCCAGCAGTTTTAACAGAATGAACACTGAAGCTTTCTTT. The genes are TRBV28 and TRBJ1-1; D remains unclear. CDR1 MDHEN and CDR2 SYDVKM come from the germline V gene. The CDR3 length is 14 residues. Trimming cost V 3 bases and J 0 bases, with 8 bases left between them.